One and the same sample provided the 12 T cell receptor beta chains below, sequenced in a study of blood T cell repertoires in COVID-19. Clones were read by immunoSEQ multiplex PCR, and TCRdb kept only the in-frame ones, dropping some. Among 120,000 or so clones listed, 88% were seen once. Specimen: peripheral blood. The receptors here all came from a human donor in a cohort sampled during active COVID-19.

The V call is TRBV2, the J call TRBJ2-1; TRBD2 matches at 16 bases. Germline V lookup: CDR1 SNHLY, CDR2 FYNNEI. The CDR3 runs 16 residues. The V gene end was trimmed by 6 bases and the J gene end by 8 bases; junction bases not matched to a gene: 7. CDR3 DNA sequence: TGTGCCAGCAGAGACGGGACTAGCGGGGGGGCCCATGAGCAGTTCTTC. As protein: CASRDGTSGGAHEQFF.

The rearrangement links TRBV5-1 to TRBJ2-7; 15 nucleotides match TRBD2. The CDR3 is made up of 16 amino acids. The germline gives CDR1 SGHRS, CDR2 YFSETQ. V lost 4 bases to trimming and J lost 4 bases; unmatched junction nucleotides: 6. CDR3 sequence reads: CASSTRTSGGAYEQYF. The CDR3 region has the DNA TGCGCCAGCAGCACGAGGACTAGCGGGGGGGCTTACGAGCAGTACTTC.

The chain links TRBV5-1 to TRBJ2-5; 8 bases map to TRBD1. V lost 3 bases, J lost 5 bases, and 9 bases stayed unmatched. The CDR3 is 15 amino acids. Germline V lookup: CDR1 SGHRS, CDR2 YFSETQ. CDR3 coding DNA: TGCGCCAGCAGCTCCGCCGGGACAGGTGAGGAGACCCAGTACTTC. Translation gives CASSSAGTGEETQYF.

This sequence joins TRBV5-4 and TRBJ2-2, with unresolved D. This CDR3 comprises 12 residues. The germline V and J ends were trimmed by 2 bases and 7 bases, with 6 bases remaining between them. The V gene's germline CDR1 is SGHNT and CDR2 YYREEE (reference sequence). Here the CDR3 reads CASSLPGGELFF. Written as DNA, the CDR3 is TGTGCCAGCAGCTTACCGGGCGGGGAGCTGTTTTTT.

The V gene is TRBV5-1, the J gene TRBJ1-2; 7 bases are shared with TRBD1. The CDR3 is made up of 16 amino acids. Germline values: CDR1 SGHRS, CDR2 YFSETQ. V trimming: 2 bases; J trimming: 4 bases; junction bases outside the gene matches: 11. CDR3 sequence reads: CASSFITGESIYGYTF. CDR3 in DNA: TGCGCCAGCAGCTTTATTACAGGGGAGTCTATCTATGGCTACACCTTC.

The chain carries TRBV28 and TRBJ1-5, with D possibly TRBD1 on 6 matching bases. This CDR3 spans 17 amino acids. The germline CDR1 and CDR2 sequences are MDHEN and SYDVKM. The V end lost 3 bases, the J end lost 7 bases, and 22 bases lay between the germline ends. DNA of the CDR3: TGTGCCAGCAGTTTTCTGGTCGGAAAGCCAGGGGCACAGCCCCAGCATTTT. Translated: CASSFLVGKPGAQPQHF.

This chain joins TRBV7-9 and TRBJ1-2, with 8 bases lining up with TRBD1. In germline, CDR1 is SEHNR, CDR2 FQNEAQ (reference sequence). CDR3 size: 13 residues. Unmatched junction bases numbered 9, after V lost 9 bases and J lost 6 bases. This CDR3 reads CASWGQGADGYTF. The CDR3, as DNA: TGTGCCAGTTGGGGGCAGGGGGCAGATGGCTACACCTTC. The full variable domain, in which reference TRBV7-9 and TRBJ1-2 provide the parts outside the CDR3, is DTGVSQNPRHKITKRGQNVTFRCDPISEHNRLYWYRQTLGQGPEFLTYFQNEAQLEKSRLLSDRFSAERPKGSFSTLEIQRTEQGDSAMYLCASWGQGADGYTFGSGTRLTVV.

The chain is built from TRBV9 and TRBJ1-2; D unclear. CDR3 size: 13 residues. In germline, CDR1 is SGDLS, CDR2 YYNGEE. Deletions cut 1 base from V and 6 bases from J, with 10 bases between. The CDR3 spells CASSVSPADGYTF. CDR3 DNA: TGTGCCAGCAGCGTATCGCCCGCGGATGGCTACACCTTC.

This chain joins TRBV2 and TRBJ1-1, with D tentatively TRBD1 (5 bases). The germline V gene encodes CDR1 SNHLY and CDR2 FYNNEI. Trimming removed 4 bases from V and 1 base from J, with 10 bases in between. The CDR3 loop spans 14 amino acids. CDR3 amino acids: CASSAEGTNTEAFF. CDR3 bases: TGTGCCAGCAGTGCGGAGGGGACGAACACTGAAGCTTTCTTT.

The rearrangement joins TRBV3-1 (or the pseudogene TRBV3-2) to TRBJ2-6; D perhaps matches TRBD2 (5 bases). The CDR3 runs 18 residues. V lost 4 bases and J lost 3, with 19 bases in between. Germline V gives CDR1 LGHDT, CDR2 YNNKEL (reference sequence). CDR3 DNA: TGTGCCAGCAGCCGCCCGGGAAGAGTCCTACTTGGGGCCAACGTCCTGACTTTC. Translation: CASSRPGRVLLGANVLTF.

The chain has TRBV5-4 and TRBJ1-2, with 9 nucleotides matching TRBD1. The germline V gene encodes CDR1 SGHNT and CDR2 YYREEE (reference sequence). Trimming cost V 2 bases and J 4 bases; bases outside gene matches: 15. CDR3 size: 18 residues. The chain's CDR3 is CASSFGGDRGNRRYGYTF. The DNA of the CDR3 is TGTGCCAGCAGCTTTGGAGGTGACAGGGGGAATCGGCGCTATGGCTACACCTTC.

The CDR3 bases are TGTGCCAGCAGCCACCCGGGACAGGGTTGGGGCACCGGGGAGCTGTTTTTT. Protein product: CASSHPGQGWGTGELFF. The chain couples TRBV5-6 to TRBJ2-2; 9 bases fit TRBD1. V was pared by 4 bases and J by 4 bases, with 11 bases of the junction left unmatched. Germline assignment: CDR1 SGHDT and CDR2 YYEEEE. The CDR3 is made up of 17 amino acids. Looking up the rest from reference TRBV5-6 and TRBJ2-2 gives the full variable domain: DAGVTQSPTHLIKTRGQQVTLRCSPKSGHDTVSWYQQALGQGPQFIFQYYEEEERQRGNFPDRFSGHQFPNYSSELNVNALLLGDSALYLCASSHPGQGWGTGELFFGEGSRLTVL.